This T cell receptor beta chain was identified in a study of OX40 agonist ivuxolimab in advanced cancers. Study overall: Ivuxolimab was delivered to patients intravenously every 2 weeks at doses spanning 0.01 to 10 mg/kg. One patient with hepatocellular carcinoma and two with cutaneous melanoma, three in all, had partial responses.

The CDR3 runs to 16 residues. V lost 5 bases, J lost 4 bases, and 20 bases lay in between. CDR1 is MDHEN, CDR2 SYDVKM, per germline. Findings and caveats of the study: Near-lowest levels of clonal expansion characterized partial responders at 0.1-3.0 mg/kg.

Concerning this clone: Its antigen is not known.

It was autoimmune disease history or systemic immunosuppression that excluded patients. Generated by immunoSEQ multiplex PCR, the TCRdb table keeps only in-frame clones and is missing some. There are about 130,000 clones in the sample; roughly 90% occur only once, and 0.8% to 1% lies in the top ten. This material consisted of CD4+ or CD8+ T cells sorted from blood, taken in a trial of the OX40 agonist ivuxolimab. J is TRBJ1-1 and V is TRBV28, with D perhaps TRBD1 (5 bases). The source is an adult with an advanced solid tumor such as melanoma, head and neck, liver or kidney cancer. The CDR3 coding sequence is TGTGCCAGCAGTCGACCCGGGGCCGTGGGGAGCACTGAAGCTTTCTTT. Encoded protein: CASSRPGAVGSTEAFF.